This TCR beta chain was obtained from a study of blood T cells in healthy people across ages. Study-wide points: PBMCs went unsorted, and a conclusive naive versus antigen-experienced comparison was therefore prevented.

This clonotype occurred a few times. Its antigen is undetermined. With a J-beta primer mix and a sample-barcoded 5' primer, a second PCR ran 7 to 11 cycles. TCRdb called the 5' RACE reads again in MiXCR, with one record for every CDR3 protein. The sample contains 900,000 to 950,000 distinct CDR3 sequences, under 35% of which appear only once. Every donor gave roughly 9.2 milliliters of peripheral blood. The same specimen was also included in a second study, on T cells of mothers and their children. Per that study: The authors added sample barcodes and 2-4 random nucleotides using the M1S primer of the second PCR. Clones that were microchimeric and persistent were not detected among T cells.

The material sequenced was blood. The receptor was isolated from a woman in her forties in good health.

Here the CDR3 DNA reads TGTGCCACCAGTGACCTGGACTATGGCTACACCTTC. This sequence encodes CATSDLDYGYTF. V is TRBV24-1 and J is TRBJ1-2; D is uncertain. The germline gives CDR1 KGHDR, CDR2 SFDVKD. The CDR3 spans 12 residues. Trimming removed 4 bases from V and 3 bases from J, with 5 bases in between.